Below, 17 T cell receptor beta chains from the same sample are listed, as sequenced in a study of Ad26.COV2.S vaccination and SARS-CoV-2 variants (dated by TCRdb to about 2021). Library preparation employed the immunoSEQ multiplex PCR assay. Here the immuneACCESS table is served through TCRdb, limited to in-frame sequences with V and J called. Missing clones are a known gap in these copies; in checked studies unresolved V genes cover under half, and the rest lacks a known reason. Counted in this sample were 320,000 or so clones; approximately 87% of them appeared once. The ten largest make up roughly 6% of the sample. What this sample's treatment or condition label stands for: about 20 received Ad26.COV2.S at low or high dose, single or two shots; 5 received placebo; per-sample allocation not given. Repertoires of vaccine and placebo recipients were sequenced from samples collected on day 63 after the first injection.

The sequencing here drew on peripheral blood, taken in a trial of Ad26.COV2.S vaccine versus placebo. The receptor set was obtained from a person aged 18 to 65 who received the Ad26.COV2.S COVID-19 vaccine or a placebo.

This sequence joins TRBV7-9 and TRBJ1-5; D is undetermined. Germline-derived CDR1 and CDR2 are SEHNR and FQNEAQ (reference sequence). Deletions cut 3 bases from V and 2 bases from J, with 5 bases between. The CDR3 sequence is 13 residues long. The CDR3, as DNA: TGTGCCAGCAGCTTCCGACGCAATCAGCCCCAGCATTTT. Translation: CASSFRRNQPQHF.

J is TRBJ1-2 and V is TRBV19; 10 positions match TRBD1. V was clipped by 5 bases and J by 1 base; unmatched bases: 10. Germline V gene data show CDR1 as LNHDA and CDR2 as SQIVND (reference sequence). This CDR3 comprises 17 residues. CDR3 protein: CASSHSGQGLGNYGYTF. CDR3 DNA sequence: TGTGCCAGTAGTCACTCGGGACAGGGGCTGGGTAACTATGGCTACACCTTC. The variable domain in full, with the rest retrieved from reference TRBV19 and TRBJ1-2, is DGGITQSPKYLFRKEGQNVTLSCEQNLNHDAMYWYRQDPGQGLRLIYYSQIVNDFQKGDIAEGYSVSREKKESFPLTVTSAQKNPTAFYLCASSHSGQGLGNYGYTFGSGTRLTVV.

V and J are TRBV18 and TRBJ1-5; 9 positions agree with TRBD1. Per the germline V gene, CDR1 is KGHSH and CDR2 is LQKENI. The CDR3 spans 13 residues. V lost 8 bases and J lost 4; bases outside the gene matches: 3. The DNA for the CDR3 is TGTGCCAGCCTACAGGGGGCGAATCAGCCCCAGCATTTT. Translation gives CASLQGANQPQHF.

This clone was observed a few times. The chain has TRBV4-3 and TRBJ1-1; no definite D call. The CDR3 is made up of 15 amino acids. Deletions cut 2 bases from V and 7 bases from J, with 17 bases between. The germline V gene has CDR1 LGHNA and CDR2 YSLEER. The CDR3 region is CASSQWTVPYVEAFF. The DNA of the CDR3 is TGCGCCAGCAGCCAATGGACGGTTCCCTACGTTGAAGCTTTCTTT.

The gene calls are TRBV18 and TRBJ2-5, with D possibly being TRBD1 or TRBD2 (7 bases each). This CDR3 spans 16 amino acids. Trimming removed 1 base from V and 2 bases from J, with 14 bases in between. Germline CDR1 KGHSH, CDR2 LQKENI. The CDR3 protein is CASSPRQGGFQETQYF. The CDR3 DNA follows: TGTGCCAGCTCACCACGTCAGGGGGGGTTTCAAGAGACCCAGTACTTC.

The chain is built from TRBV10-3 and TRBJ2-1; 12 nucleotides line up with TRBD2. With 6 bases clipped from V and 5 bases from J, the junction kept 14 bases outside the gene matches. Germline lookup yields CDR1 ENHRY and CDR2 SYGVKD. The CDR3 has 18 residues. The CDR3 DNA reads TGTGCCATCAGCCTTAAGCCAGCGACTAGCGGGGGAGACAATGAGCAGTTCTTC. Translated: CAISLKPATSGGDNEQFF.

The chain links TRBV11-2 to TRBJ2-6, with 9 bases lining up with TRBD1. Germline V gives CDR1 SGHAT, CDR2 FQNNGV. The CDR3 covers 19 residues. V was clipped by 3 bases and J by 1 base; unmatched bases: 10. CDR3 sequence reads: CASSLWSRQGGSGANVLTF. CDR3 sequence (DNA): TGTGCCAGCAGCTTGTGGTCTAGACAGGGGGGATCTGGGGCCAACGTCCTGACTTTC.

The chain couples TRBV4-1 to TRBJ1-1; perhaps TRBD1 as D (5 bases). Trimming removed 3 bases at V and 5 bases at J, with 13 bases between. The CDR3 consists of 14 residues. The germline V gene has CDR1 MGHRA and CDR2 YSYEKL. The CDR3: CASSQGSRGTEAFF. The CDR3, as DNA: TGCGCCAGCAGCCAGGGGAGTCGGGGGACTGAAGCTTTCTTT.

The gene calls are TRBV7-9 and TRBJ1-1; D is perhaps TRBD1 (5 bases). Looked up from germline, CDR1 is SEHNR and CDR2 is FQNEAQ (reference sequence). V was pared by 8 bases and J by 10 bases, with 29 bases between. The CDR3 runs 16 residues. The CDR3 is CASGGYRFLLHQGAFF. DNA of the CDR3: TGTGCCAGCGGAGGCTACAGGTTCCTTTTACACCAAGGAGCTTTCTTT.

The CDR3 DNA reads as TGTGCCAGCAGCCAAGAATTGGTACAGGGGGTGGGTTCACCCCTCCACTTT. Amino acids: CASSQELVQGVGSPLHF. This chain joins TRBV4-2 and TRBJ1-6, with TRBD1 identical over 8 bases. Per germline, CDR1 LGHNA and CDR2 YNFKEQ. The CDR3 runs 17 residues. Unmatched junction bases numbered 10, after V lost 0 bases and J lost 9 bases.

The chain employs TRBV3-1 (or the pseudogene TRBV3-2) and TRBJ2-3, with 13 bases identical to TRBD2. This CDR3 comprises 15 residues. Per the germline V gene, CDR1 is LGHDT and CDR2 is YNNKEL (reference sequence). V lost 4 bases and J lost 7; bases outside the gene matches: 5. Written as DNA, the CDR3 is TGTGCCAGCAGCCCACTAGCGGGGGGGCCATATACGCAGTATTTT. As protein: CASSPLAGGPYTQYF.

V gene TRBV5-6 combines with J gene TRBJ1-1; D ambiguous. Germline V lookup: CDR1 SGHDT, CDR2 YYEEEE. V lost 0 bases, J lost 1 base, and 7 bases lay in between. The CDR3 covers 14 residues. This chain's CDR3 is CASSLASGNTEAFF. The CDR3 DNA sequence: TGTGCCAGCAGCTTGGCCTCAGGGAACACTGAAGCTTTCTTT.

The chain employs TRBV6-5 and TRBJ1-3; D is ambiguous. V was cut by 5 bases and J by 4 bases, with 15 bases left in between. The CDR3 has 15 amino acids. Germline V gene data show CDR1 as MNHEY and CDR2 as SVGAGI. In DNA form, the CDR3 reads TGTGCCAGCAGTAGTGGAGCCTTTTACGGAAACACCATATATTTT. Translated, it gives CASSSGAFYGNTIYF.

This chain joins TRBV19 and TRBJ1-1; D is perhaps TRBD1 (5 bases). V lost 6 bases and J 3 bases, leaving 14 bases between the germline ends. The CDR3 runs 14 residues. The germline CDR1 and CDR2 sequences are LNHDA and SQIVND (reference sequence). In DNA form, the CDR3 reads TGTGCCAGTAGCCTGACCGGGGGTTACACTGAAGCTTTCTTT. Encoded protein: CASSLTGGYTEAFF.

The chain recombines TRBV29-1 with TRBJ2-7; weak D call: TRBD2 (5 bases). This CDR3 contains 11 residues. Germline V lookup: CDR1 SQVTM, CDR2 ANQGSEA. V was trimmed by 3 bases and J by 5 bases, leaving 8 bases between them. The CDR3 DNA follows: TGCAGCGTTGATTCGGGGAACGAGCAGTACTTC. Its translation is CSVDSGNEQYF.

Written as DNA, the CDR3 is TGTGCCAGCTCGCGGAATCTAGGGAATTCTGAGGTAGCTTTCTTT. Its translation is CASSRNLGNSEVAFF. V is TRBV18 and J is TRBJ1-1; no clear D gene. Germline CDR1 and CDR2: KGHSH and LQKENI. The CDR3 covers 15 residues. Trimming took 6 bases from V and 10 from J, leaving 24 bases between them.

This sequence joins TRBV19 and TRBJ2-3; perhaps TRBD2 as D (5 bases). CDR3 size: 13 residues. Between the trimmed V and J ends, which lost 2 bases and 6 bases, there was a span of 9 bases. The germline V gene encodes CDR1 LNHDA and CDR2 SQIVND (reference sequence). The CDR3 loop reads CASSIRAGDTQYF. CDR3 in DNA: TGTGCCAGTAGTATAAGGGCGGGTGATACGCAGTATTTT.